This TCR beta chain originates from a study of cytomegalovirus exposure and HLA in healthy donors. Study details: Some 91 million unique TCRs from HLA-typed donors were held in an early release of data. Study results and limitations: In a later analysis, V- and J-gene trimming of beta chains associated with a DCLRE1C missense variant, replicated independently. As a later analysis revealed, most CMV-associated TCR beta chains appeared HLA-restricted. Three of the chains that were CMV-associated were confirmed in vitro to be specific for CMV antigens.

The CDR3 has 13 amino acids. Germline V gives CDR1 SGHRS, CDR2 YFSETQ. The V gene lost 4 bases and the J gene lost 3 bases, with 11 bases spanning the gap. The study ran its PCR with 60 Vbeta and 13 Jbeta primers. Measured with immunoSEQ multiplex PCR; TCRdb has only the in-frame clones, and not every one. The profile shows about 67,000 clones, roughly two thirds of them singletons. This clone showed up just a few times. Its matching antigen is unknown. This TCR was sampled from a young woman in good health and CMV-seronegative. Sequencing input: PBMCs. The V gene is TRBV5-1, the J gene TRBJ2-7, with a possible D match to TRBD2 (6 bases). CDR3 protein: CASSGWGDYEQYF. Here the CDR3 DNA reads TGCGCCAGCAGCGGGTGGGGGGACTACGAGCAGTACTTC.